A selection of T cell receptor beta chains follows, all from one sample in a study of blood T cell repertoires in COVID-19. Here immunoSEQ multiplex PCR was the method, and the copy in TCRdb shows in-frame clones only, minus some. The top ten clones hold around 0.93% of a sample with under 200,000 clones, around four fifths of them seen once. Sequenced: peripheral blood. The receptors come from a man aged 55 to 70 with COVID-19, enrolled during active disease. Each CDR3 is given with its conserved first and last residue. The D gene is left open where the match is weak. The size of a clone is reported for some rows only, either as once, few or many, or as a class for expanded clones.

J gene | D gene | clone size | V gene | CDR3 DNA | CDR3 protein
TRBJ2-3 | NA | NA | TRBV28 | TGTGCCAGCAGTTTACGGACAGTTTCGTCTACGCAGTATTTT | CASSLRTVSSTQYF
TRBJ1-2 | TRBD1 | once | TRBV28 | TGTGCCAGCAGCCCCGGAGGACAGGGTAGAAGCTACACCTTC | CASSPGGQGRSYTF
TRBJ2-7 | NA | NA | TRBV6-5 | TGTGCCAGCACTGCCGGGGGACGGTACGAGCAGTACTTC | CASTAGGRYEQYF
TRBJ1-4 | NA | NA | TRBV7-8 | TGTGCCAGCAGCATGAAGCGGACGGGCCCTAATGAAAAACTGTTTTTT | CASSMKRTGPNEKLFF
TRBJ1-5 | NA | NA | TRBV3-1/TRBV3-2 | TGTGCCAGCAGCCAAGATCTGGCAGGGAAGATTAGCAATCAGCCCCAGCATTTT | CASSQDLAGKISNQPQHF
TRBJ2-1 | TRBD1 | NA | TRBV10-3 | TGTGCCATCAGCAACCCGGACAGGAGCTCCTACAATGAGCAGTTCTTC | CAISNPDRSSYNEQFF
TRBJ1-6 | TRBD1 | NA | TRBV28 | TGTGCCAGCAGGGGACAGGGGGTTAATAATTCACCCCTCCACTTT | CASRGQGVNNSPLHF
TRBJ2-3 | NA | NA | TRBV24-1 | TGTGCCACCAGTGCCCCCGCGGAGGGGACAGATACGCAGTATTTT | CATSAPAEGTDTQYF
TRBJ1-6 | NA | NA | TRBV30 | TGTGCCTGGAGTGCAGGGGCCAGGCCCTTGGCACCCCTCCACTTT | CAWSAGARPLAPLHF
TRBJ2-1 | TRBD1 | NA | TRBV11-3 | TGTGCCAGCAGCAAAGATGACAGGGGTCCCTACAATGAGCAGTTCTTC | CASSKDDRGPYNEQFF
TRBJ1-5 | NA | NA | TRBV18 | TGTGCCAGCTCACCAGGTATCGGGGGAGGTCAGCCCCAGCATTTT | CASSPGIGGGQPQHF
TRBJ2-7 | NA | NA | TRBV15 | TGTGCCACCAGAGAAGCGAACGGCTACGAGCAGTACTTC | CATREANGYEQYF
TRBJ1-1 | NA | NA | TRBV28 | TGTGCCAGCAGAACCACGCCTCGGGGGGGACGGGCTGAAGCTTTCTTT | CASRTTPRGGRAEAFF
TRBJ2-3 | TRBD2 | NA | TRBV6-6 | TGTGCCAGCAGAGTCGGGAGGTCCAGCACAGATACGCAGTATTTT | CASRVGRSSTDTQYF
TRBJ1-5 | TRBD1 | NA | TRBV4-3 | TGCGCCAGCAGCCAGGGGCAGGGGGCTCAGCCCCAGCATTTT | CASSQGQGAQPQHF
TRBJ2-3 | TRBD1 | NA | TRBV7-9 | TGTGCCAGCAGCTTAGGGACAGGGGATGGAAACACAGATACGCAGTATTTT | CASSLGTGDGNTDTQYF
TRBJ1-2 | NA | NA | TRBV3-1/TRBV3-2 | TGTGCCAGCAGCCCGAATGAGAACTATGGCTACACCTTC | CASSPNENYGYTF
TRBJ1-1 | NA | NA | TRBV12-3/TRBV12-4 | TGTGCCAGCAGTTTACCACCAGGGATGGAAGCTTTCTTT | CASSLPPGMEAFF
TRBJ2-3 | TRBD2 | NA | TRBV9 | TGTGCCAGCAGCGTTGGACTAGCTGGAGATACGCAGTATTTT | CASSVGLAGDTQYF
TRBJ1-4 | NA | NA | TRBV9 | TGTGCCAGCAGCGTAGGTCCCAGGGTGAATGAAAAACTGTTTTTT | CASSVGPRVNEKLFF
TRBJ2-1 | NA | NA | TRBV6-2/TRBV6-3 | TGTGCCAGCAGCACCTCAGGAATTCTAAACAATGAGCAGTTCTTC | CASSTSGILNNEQFF
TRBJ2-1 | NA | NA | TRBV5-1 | TGCGCCAGCTACGACTTGCTCTCCTACAATGAGCAGTTCTTC | CASYDLLSYNEQFF
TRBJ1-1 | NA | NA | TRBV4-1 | TGCGCCAGCAGCCAAGAATGGGGAGGCCCTGAAGCTTTCTTT | CASSQEWGGPEAFF
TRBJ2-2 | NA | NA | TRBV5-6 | TGTGCCAGCAGCTTGCAGGGCAGTACGAACACCGGGGAGCTGTTTTTT | CASSLQGSTNTGELFF
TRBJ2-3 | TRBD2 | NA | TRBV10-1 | TGCGCCAGCAGTGATCGGAGCGGGAAAGGGACAGATACGCAGTATTTT | CASSDRSGKGTDTQYF